These T cell receptor beta chains were read from a single sample in a study of preoperative IRX-2 immunotherapy in early breast cancer. The assay was immunoSEQ multiplex PCR, and TCRdb's table has in-frame clones only and misses some. The data show roughly 35,000 clones, with 90% to 95% seen just once and 5% to 7% held by the top ten. The specimen was taken from a patient treated with IRX-2 immunotherapy. All receptors derive from a human donor with breast cancer. Both conserved end residues are part of each CDR3. A D gene is named only where the DNA matches it firmly. Not every row has a clone size; where given, it reads once, few, many or a size class.

V gene	clone size	D gene	J gene	CDR3 protein	CDR3 DNA
TRBV16	-	TRBD2	TRBJ2-2	CASSQSPGGDTGELFF	TGTGCCAGCAGCCAATCCCCCGGGGGGGACACCGGGGAGCTGTTTTTT
TRBV6-1	-	-	TRBJ2-1	CASSARPLTSMGEQFF	TGTGCCAGCAGTGCGCGCCCACTGACTAGTATGGGTGAGCAGTTCTTC
TRBV27	-	TRBD2	TRBJ2-1	CASSLMASGYNEQFF	TGTGCCAGCAGTTTAATGGCTAGCGGTTACAATGAGCAGTTCTTC
TRBV4-2	-	TRBD1	TRBJ1-5	CASSGDRVNQPQHF	TGTGCCAGCAGCGGGGACAGGGTGAATCAGCCCCAGCATTTT
TRBV14	-	-	TRBJ1-4	CASSQARGVGEKLFF	TGTGCCAGCAGCCAGGCCCGGGGGGTCGGAGAAAAACTGTTTTTT
TRBV5-1	once	-	TRBJ1-1	CASSLERGFTEAFF	TGCGCCAGCAGCTTGGAGAGGGGGTTCACTGAAGCTTTCTTT
TRBV7-9	-	-	TRBJ2-6	CASSFQGLTSGANVLTF	TGTGCCAGCAGCTTCCAGGGACTGACTTCTGGGGCCAACGTCCTGACTTTC
TRBV9	-	-	TRBJ2-7	CASSVGRGGYEQYF	TGTGCCAGCAGCGTAGGTAGGGGGGGTTACGAGCAGTACTTC
TRBV9	-	-	TRBJ1-4	CASSVGYNVEKLFF	TGTGCCAGCAGCGTAGGGTATAATGTGGAAAAACTGTTTTTT
TRBV7-6	-	-	TRBJ2-7	CASSLNLGAEQYF	TGTGCCAGCAGCCTAAATTTGGGGGCCGAGCAGTACTTC
TRBV5-1	-	-	TRBJ2-5	CASSPGQLLYQETQYF	TGCGCCAGCAGCCCCGGACAGCTCTTGTACCAAGAGACCCAGTACTTC
TRBV6-5	-	-	TRBJ1-4	CASKEGGRTNEKLFF	TGTGCCAGCAAGGAGGGAGGGAGAACTAATGAAAAACTGTTTTTT
TRBV5-6	-	-	TRBJ2-1	CASSVGYLPSNEQFF	TGTGCCAGCAGCGTTGGGTACCTGCCGTCCAATGAGCAGTTCTTC
TRBV11-2	-	-	TRBJ1-3	CASSSPSGNTIYF	TGTGCCAGCAGCTCCCCTTCTGGAAACACCATATATTTT
TRBV11-2	-	-	TRBJ2-7	CASSLDRYEQYF	TGTGCCAGCAGCTTGGACCGCTACGAGCAGTACTTC
TRBV5-1	-	-	TRBJ1-6	CASSSQGYNSPLHF	TGCGCCAGCAGCTCGCAGGGTTATAATTCACCCCTCCACTTT
TRBV6-4	-	-	TRBJ2-6	CASSDSVGTGANVLTF	TGTGCCAGCAGTGACTCGGTAGGAACAGGGGCCAACGTCCTGACTTTC
TRBV7-9	-	-	TRBJ2-4	CASSPSQGSAKNIQYF	TGTGCCAGCAGCCCAAGCCAGGGGTCGGCCAAAAACATTCAGTACTTC
TRBV29-1	-	-	TRBJ2-7	CSVVGGDRAYEQYF	TGCAGCGTTGTAGGTGGGGACCGAGCCTACGAGCAGTACTTC
TRBV2	-	TRBD2	TRBJ2-2	CASSGPSGGANTGELFF	TGTGCCAGCAGTGGTCCTAGCGGGGGGGCGAACACCGGGGAGCTGTTTTTT
TRBV9	-	-	TRBJ2-5	CASSGASSRETQYF	TGTGCCAGCAGCGGCGCTAGCTCGAGGGAGACCCAGTACTTC
TRBV9	-	TRBD1	TRBJ2-2	CASSVPRTGGTGELFF	TGTGCCAGCAGCGTCCCTAGGACAGGGGGGACCGGGGAGCTGTTTTTT
TRBV27	-	-	TRBJ1-1	CASSLWARGNTEAFF	TGTGCCAGCAGTTTATGGGCCAGGGGAAACACTGAAGCTTTCTTT
TRBV4-2	-	-	TRBJ1-1	CASSQAGTSSEAFF	TGTGCCAGCAGCCAAGCAGGGACATCCTCTGAAGCTTTCTTT
TRBV7-8	-	-	TRBJ2-7	CASSRRNEQYF	TGTGCCAGCAGCCGACGTAACGAGCAGTACTTC
TRBV4-1	-	-	TRBJ2-2	CASSQVGGTGELFF	TGCGCCAGCAGCCAAGTGGGAGGCACCGGGGAGCTGTTTTTT
TRBV29-1	-	-	TRBJ2-3	CSVGGLGDTQYF	TGCAGCGTTGGGGGGCTTGGAGATACGCAGTATTTT
TRBV19	once	TRBD1	TRBJ2-1	CASSKTGGLGNEQFF	TGTGCCAGTAGTAAGACAGGGGGCCTCGGGAATGAGCAGTTCTTC
TRBV30	-	TRBD1	TRBJ1-2	CAWSVAGGLLRYTF	TGTGCCTGGAGTGTAGCAGGGGGGCTTTTACGCTACACCTTC
TRBV7-2	-	TRBD2	TRBJ2-1	CASTTSGRFYNEQFF	TGTGCCAGCACCACTAGCGGGAGATTTTACAATGAGCAGTTCTTC
TRBV18	-	-	TRBJ2-7	CASATISEQYF	TGTGCCAGCGCGACCATATCCGAGCAGTACTTC
TRBV6-5	once	-	TRBJ2-3	CASGFLHSPTQYF	TGTGCCAGCGGATTTTTACATAGCCCTACGCAGTATTTT
TRBV18	-	-	TRBJ1-5	CASSQGYGNQPQHF	TGTGCCAGCTCACAGGGGTATGGCAATCAGCCCCAGCATTTT
TRBV4-1	-	TRBD1	TRBJ1-2	CASSQDPGGYGYTF	TGCGCCAGCAGCCAAGACCCAGGGGGGTATGGCTACACCTTC
TRBV5-1	-	-	TRBJ2-5	CASSLAGFQETQYF	TGCGCCAGCAGCTTGGCAGGGTTTCAAGAGACCCAGTACTTC
TRBV5-1	-	TRBD2	TRBJ2-1	CASSLATSYDEQFF	TGCGCCAGCAGCTTGGCGACTAGCTATGATGAGCAGTTCTTC
TRBV7-2	-	TRBD1	TRBJ1-4	CASSPGQGTATNEKLFF	TGTGCCAGCAGCCCGGGACAGGGAACTGCAACTAATGAAAAACTGTTTTTT
TRBV19	once	-	TRBJ1-1	CASDISPGPSTEAFF	TGTGCCAGTGATATAAGTCCGGGGCCAAGCACTGAAGCTTTCTTT
TRBV6-8	-	TRBD2	TRBJ2-7	CASSRPLAGGHEQYF	TGTGCCAGCAGTCGCCCTTTAGCGGGAGGCCACGAGCAGTACTTC
TRBV11-2	-	-	TRBJ2-1	CASSSWGTVNNEQFF	TGTGCCAGCAGCTCTTGGGGGACGGTGAACAATGAGCAGTTCTTC
TRBV7-6	-	TRBD1	TRBJ1-2	CASSPGDRGSGYTF	TGTGCCAGCAGCCCGGGGGACAGGGGTTCTGGCTACACCTTC
TRBV5-1	-	TRBD1	TRBJ1-2	CASSSGQLYYGYTF	TGCGCCAGCAGCTCGGGACAGCTCTACTATGGCTACACCTTC
TRBV19	-	TRBD1	TRBJ1-5	CASSIDLQGVFQPQHF	TGTGCCAGTAGTATAGATCTACAGGGGGTGTTTCAGCCCCAGCATTTT